The 9 T cell receptor beta chains given below trace back to one sample, sequenced in a study of shared clonotypes between healthy human individuals. Libraries were prepared by immunoSEQ multiplex PCR; TCRdb keeps only in-frame clonotypes and omits some of them. The sample lists fewer than 600,000 clones; just over 75% were seen once. Sequenced material: PBMCs. The receptors were gathered from a woman in her 40s in good health. Some clones in this sample may be carry-over from other donors' samples.

V gene TRBV29-1 combines with J gene TRBJ2-2; TRBD1 matches 12 bases. The CDR3 runs 18 residues. V was clipped by 4 bases and J by 4 bases; unmatched bases: 13. CDR1 SQVTM and CDR2 ANQGSEA come from the germline V gene. The chain's CDR3 is CSVGLGTGGAVTTGELFF. Written as DNA, the CDR3 is TGCAGCGTTGGTTTGGGGACAGGGGGCGCGGTTACCACCGGGGAGCTGTTTTTT.

V is TRBV7-9 and J is TRBJ2-7, with 7 bases aligning to TRBD1. V lost 4 bases and J lost 6; bases outside the gene matches: 6. The CDR3 totals 13 residues. Germline loops: CDR1 SEHNR, CDR2 FQNEAQ (reference sequence). The CDR3 loop is CASSYGQVGEQYF. CDR3 sequence (DNA): TGTGCCAGCAGCTATGGACAGGTCGGCGAGCAGTACTTC.

To note about this clone: Since a much larger clone is just one base distant, this may be a read error. The CDR3: CASSAHGGFYEQYF. The CDR3 DNA follows: TGTGCCAGCAGCGCCCATGGAGGGTTCTACGAGCAGTACTTC. This chain joins TRBV5-4 and TRBJ2-7; TRBD2 is a possible D gene (6 bases). The V end lost 4 bases, the J end lost 3 bases, and 14 bases lay between the germline ends. The germline V gene has CDR1 SGHNT and CDR2 YYREEE (reference sequence). The CDR3 totals 14 residues.

The chain recombines TRBV7-9 with TRBJ1-1; TRBD1 is a possible D gene (6 bases). Trimming pared 2 bases from V and 2 bases from J, leaving 12 bases between. The CDR3 is 15 residues long. Germline values: CDR1 SEHNR, CDR2 FQNEAQ (reference sequence). The CDR3 DNA follows: TGTGCCAGCAGCTTAACTGGGGGGACAAACACTGAAGCTTTCTTT. Translated, it gives CASSLTGGTNTEAFF.

In its sample, this clone was seen a few times. CDR3 sequence (DNA): TGTGCCAGCTCGCGTCGCCAAGAGACCCAGTACTTC. This sequence encodes CASSRRQETQYF. The rearrangement uses TRBV7-9 and TRBJ2-5, with D unresolved. Germline CDR1 and CDR2: SEHNR and FQNEAQ (reference sequence). The CDR3 has 12 amino acids. V gave up 8 bases and J gave up 1 base, with 8 bases separating them. The full variable domain, in which reference TRBV7-9 and TRBJ2-5 provide the parts outside the CDR3, is DTGVSQNPRHKITKRGQNVTFRCDPISEHNRLYWYRQTLGQGPEFLTYFQNEAQLEKSRLLSDRFSAERPKGSFSTLEIQRTEQGDSAMYLCASSRRQETQYFGPGTRLLVL.

This clone appeared a few times. The chain joins TRBV1 to TRBJ1-6. TRBV1 is a recognized pseudogene. The CDR3 extends over 17 amino acids. CDR3 sequence reads: CTSVMRSRDPTNSPLHF. The CDR3 bases are TGCACCAGCGTAATGAGGTCCAGGGACCCCACTAATTCACCCCTCCACTTT.

This chain links TRBV10-1 with TRBJ2-7; 7 bases are shared with TRBD2. Germline values: CDR1 WNHNN, CDR2 SYGVQD (reference sequence). CDR3 size: 18 residues. The trim removed 0 bases at V and 2 bases at J, leaving 13 bases unmatched. The CDR3: CASSESGGRTLRPYEQYF. CDR3 nucleotides: TGCGCCAGCAGTGAGTCGGGGGGGAGAACCCTCCGACCCTACGAGCAGTACTTC.

This chain links TRBV6-5 with TRBJ2-5; the D call may be TRBD1 or TRBD2 (5 bases each). Looked up from germline, CDR1 is MNHEY and CDR2 is SVGAGI. The germline V and J ends were trimmed by 7 bases and 1 base, with 16 bases remaining between them. The CDR3 sequence is 15 residues long. CDR3 nucleotide sequence: TGTGCCAGCACCGATAAGGCAGGGACCCAAGAGACCCAGTACTTC. Translated, it gives CASTDKAGTQETQYF.

This clone was counted between two and nine times. V gene TRBV5-4 combines with J gene TRBJ1-2; D is unclear. V gave up 0 bases and J gave up 8 bases, with 14 bases separating them. CDR3 size: 14 residues. CDR1 and CDR2 (germline): SGHNT, YYREEE (reference sequence). The CDR3 reads CASSLAGPQIGYTF. As DNA, the CDR3 is TGTGCCAGCAGCTTGGCTGGACCGCAAATCGGCTACACCTTC.